Listed below are T cell receptor beta chains from one sample, sequenced in a study of CD8 T cells in ankylosing spondylitis. TCRdb reprocessed the 5' RACE reads with MiXCR, giving one entry per CDR3 protein. The table shows roughly 300,000 distinct CDR3 sequences, with under 8.5% occurring only once. The specimen was blood, either unsorted or a sorted T cell fraction (not recorded which). The origin of the receptors is a male donor with ankylosing spondylitis. The CDR3 runs from the conserved cysteine through the conserved F or W. The order of the fields is V gene, J gene, D gene, clone size, CDR3 protein, CDR3 DNA. D genes are given only for firm matches. The size entry is marked missing in some rows and otherwise reads once, few, many or a size class.

TRBV20-1,TRBJ2-2,-,-,CSAPGQSNTGELFF,TGCAGTGCCCCCGGACAGTCGAACACCGGGGAGCTGTTTTTT
TRBV28,TRBJ2-3,-,-,CASRRQGRADTQYF,TGTGCCTCTCGGAGGCAGGGAAGGGCAGATACGCAGTATTTT
TRBV5-1,TRBJ2-5,TRBD1,many,CASSRDRTQETQYF,TGCGCCAGCAGCCGGGACAGAACCCAAGAGACCCAGTACTTC
TRBV5-1,TRBJ1-1,-,many,CASSLSSTNTEAFF,TGCGCCAGCAGCTTGTCATCTACGAACACTGAAGCTTTCTTT
TRBV19,TRBJ2-6,-,few,CASSAQAGANVLTF,TGTGCCAGTAGTGCCCAAGCCGGGGCCAACGTCCTGACTTTC
TRBV12-3/TRBV12-4,TRBJ2-7,-,many,CASSLTASYEQYF,TGTGCCAGCAGCTTGACAGCCTCCTACGAGCAGTACTTC
TRBV28,TRBJ2-7,-,-,CASSLSGTQDEQYF,TGTGCCAGCAGTTTGTCCGGGACGCAGGACGAGCAGTACTTC
TRBV7-2,TRBJ1-2,-,-,CASSPWGGDGYTF,TGTGCCAGCAGCCCCTGGGGAGGGGATGGCTACACCTTC
TRBV18,TRBJ2-2,TRBD1,many,CASSPGTGIGTGELFF,TGTGCCAGCTCACCAGGGACAGGGATTGGAACCGGGGAGCTGTTTTTT
TRBV5-1,TRBJ2-3,-,many,CASSLAGGRSTDTQYF,TGCGCCAGCAGCTTGGCCGGTGGGCGCTCCACAGATACGCAGTATTTT
TRBV29-1,TRBJ1-2,TRBD1,few,CSVGGPGGPVDGYTF,TGCAGCGTTGGTGGGCCAGGGGGCCCGGTGGATGGCTACACCTTC
TRBV20-1,TRBJ2-1,-,many,CSASRRRGSNNEQFF,TGCAGTGCTAGCCGAAGAAGGGGAAGCAACAATGAGCAGTTCTTC
TRBV6-6,TRBJ2-5,-,medium-sized,CASSPREPETQYF,TGTGCCAGCAGTCCCCGGGAACCAGAGACCCAGTACTTC
TRBV7-2,TRBJ1-5,-,-,CASSLVAGRNQPQHF,TGTGCCAGCAGCTTAGTGGCAGGGAGGAATCAGCCCCAGCATTTT
TRBV9,TRBJ2-2,-,many,CASSTAAGTNTGELFF,TGTGCCAGCAGCACCGCCGCGGGGACGAACACCGGGGAGCTGTTTTTT
TRBV12-3/TRBV12-4,TRBJ1-4,-,many,CASSSTGATNEKLFF,TGTGCCAGCAGTTCTACGGGAGCAACTAATGAAAAACTGTTTTTT
TRBV14,TRBJ1-5,-,-,CASSQESRRNQPQHF,TGTGCCAGCAGCCAAGAAAGTCGGAGAAATCAGCCCCAGCATTTT
TRBV18,TRBJ2-5,-,few,CASSPVSQETQYF,TGTGCCAGCTCACCAGTCAGCCAAGAGACCCAGTACTTC
TRBV20-1,TRBJ2-2,TRBD2,many,CSAASGRAGGGELFF,TGCAGTGCAGCTAGCGGGAGGGCCGGTGGCGGGGAGCTGTTTTTT
TRBV7-9,TRBJ1-6,TRBD1,few,CASSLGDSNSPLHF,TGTGCCAGCAGCTTAGGGGACAGTAATTCACCCCTCCACTTT
TRBV5-1,TRBJ2-6,-,few,CASRAVGGTDGANVLTF,TGCGCCAGCCGCGCCGTTGGGGGAACTGATGGGGCCAACGTCCTGACTTTC
TRBV20-1,TRBJ1-1,-,-,CSASPGRMNTEAFF,TGCAGTGCATCACCTGGACGGATGAACACTGAAGCTTTCTTT
TRBV27,TRBJ2-5,-,few,CASSLFPGEETQYF,TGTGCCAGCAGTTTATTCCCAGGGGAAGAGACCCAGTACTTC
TRBV11-2,TRBJ2-3,-,many,CASSPAGSAVTDTQYF,TGTGCCAGCAGCCCGGCGGGTTCAGCCGTCACAGATACGCAGTATTTT
TRBV7-3,TRBJ2-3,-,few,CASSKPGPTDTQYF,TGTGCCAGCAGCAAACCCGGACCGACAGATACGCAGTATTTT
TRBV28,TRBJ2-1,-,-,CASSFVPGGDDNEQFF,TGTGCCAGCAGTTTTGTGCCCGGGGGCGACGACAATGAGCAGTTCTTC
TRBV7-3,TRBJ2-1,TRBD2,few,CASSAFSGKGNEQFF,TGTGCCAGCAGCGCGTTTAGCGGGAAAGGAAATGAGCAGTTCTTC
TRBV6-1,TRBJ2-2,-,-,CASRIIVGDTGELFF,TGTGCCAGCCGAATAATCGTTGGGGACACCGGGGAGCTGTTTTTT
TRBV7-3,TRBJ2-2,TRBD1,-,CASSRWTGTNTGELFF,TGTGCCAGCAGCAGATGGACAGGGACGAACACCGGGGAGCTGTTTTTT
TRBV29-1,TRBJ2-7,TRBD2,many,CSAQGLAGFYEQYF,TGCAGCGCCCAGGGACTAGCGGGATTCTACGAGCAGTACTTC
TRBV18,TRBJ2-3,-,-,CASSLTVSADTQYF,TGTGCCAGCTCCCTTACCGTTTCGGCAGATACGCAGTATTTT
TRBV5-1,TRBJ2-7,-,few,CASSFWGNGEQYF,TGCGCCAGCAGCTTTTGGGGGAATGGCGAGCAGTACTTC
TRBV29-1,TRBJ2-7,-,-,CSVETSLGPYEQYF,TGCAGCGTTGAAACCTCGCTGGGCCCCTACGAGCAGTACTTC
TRBV12-5,TRBJ1-5,-,-,CASGLGGVIDQPQHF,TGTGCTAGTGGTTTGGGGGGAGTAATCGATCAGCCCCAGCATTTT
TRBV5-1,TRBJ2-7,TRBD2,-,CASSLQAGVNTYEQYF,TGCGCCAGCAGCCTACAAGCGGGAGTTAATACCTACGAGCAGTACTTC
TRBV2,TRBJ2-2,TRBD2,-,CASSAGSGRAGELFF,TGTGCCAGCAGTGCCGGAAGCGGGAGAGCCGGGGAGCTGTTTTTT
TRBV6-1,TRBJ2-3,-,few,CASRVSLPAVDTQYF,TGTGCCAGCAGAGTGTCTTTACCAGCGGTAGATACGCAGTATTTT
TRBV2,TRBJ2-3,-,-,CASRAWDGALDTQYF,TGTGCCAGCAGGGCTTGGGACGGAGCCCTAGATACGCAGTATTTT
TRBV20-1,TRBJ2-1,-,-,CSARDGAPGDEQFF,TGCAGTGCTAGAGATGGGGCCCCGGGGGATGAGCAGTTCTTC
TRBV10-3,TRBJ1-5,-,few,CAISADGGNQPQHF,TGTGCCATCAGTGCGGACGGGGGCAATCAGCCCCAGCATTTT
TRBV29-1,TRBJ2-7,TRBD2,few,CSVEGSLADRYEQYF,TGCAGCGTTGAAGGTTCACTAGCGGACCGCTACGAGCAGTACTTC
TRBV6-2/TRBV6-3,TRBJ2-3,-,few,CASCWGTTDTQYF,TGTGCCAGCTGCTGGGGAACCACAGATACGCAGTATTTT
TRBV27,TRBJ2-2,TRBD1,-,CASSLTDRVVTGELFF,TGTGCCAGCAGTTTAACGGACAGGGTGGTCACCGGGGAGCTGTTTTTT
TRBV12-3/TRBV12-4,TRBJ1-4,-,many,CASRGLETNEKLFF,TGTGCCAGCAGGGGCCTAGAGACTAATGAAAAACTGTTTTTT
TRBV19,TRBJ1-4,-,few,CASSIYSRAHEKLFF,TGTGCCAGTAGTATATACAGCCGGGCGCATGAAAAACTGTTTTTT
TRBV12-3/TRBV12-4,TRBJ2-1,-,-,CASSLGASYNEQFF,TGTGCCAGCAGTTTGGGGGCCTCCTACAATGAGCAGTTCTTC
TRBV29-1,TRBJ2-5,-,-,CSGRQGSETQYF,TGCAGCGGGCGGCAGGGAAGCGAGACCCAGTACTTC
TRBV20-1,TRBJ2-7,-,-,CSARDPGAREQYF,TGCAGTGCTAGAGATCCCGGGGCTCGAGAGCAGTACTTC
TRBV20-1,TRBJ2-3,TRBD2,-,CSARVSGGAYTDTQYF,TGCAGTGCTAGAGTGTCGGGAGGTGCGTACACAGATACGCAGTATTTT
TRBV2,TRBJ2-7,-,-,CASSAAGWEQYF,TGTGCCAGCAGTGCGGCCGGCTGGGAGCAGTACTTC
TRBV7-2,TRBJ2-7,TRBD2,-,CASSLNGRGEQYF,TGTGCCAGCAGCTTAAACGGGAGGGGCGAGCAGTACTTC
TRBV27,TRBJ2-7,-,few,CASSLASGVRAYEQYF,TGTGCCAGCAGTTTAGCCTCCGGAGTAAGGGCCTACGAGCAGTACTTC
TRBV5-1,TRBJ1-2,-,-,CASSLRTAMEGYGYTF,TGCGCCAGCAGCCTACGGACAGCTATGGAGGGCTATGGCTACACCTTC
TRBV5-1,TRBJ2-2,TRBD1,few,CASRMTGMNTGELFF,TGCGCCAGCAGAATGACAGGGATGAACACCGGGGAGCTGTTTTTT